This TCR beta chain is drawn from a study of blood T cell repertoires in COVID-19 (dated by TCRdb to about 2020). For context, the study as a whole: Samples covering the acute and convalescent phases of COVID-19 were provided by collaborators in the United States, Italy and Spain. The material from the prospective study consisted of cDNA or gDNA derived from T cells, B-cell-depleted T cells, or PBMCs. Subjects who had been exposed to COVID-19, were actively infected with it, or had recovered from it provided the deeply sampled blood TCRbeta repertoires that made up the dataset. A freely available public database, intended as a resource for researchers studying the immune response to SARS-CoV-2, is where the repertoires were released. The samples were drawn from the first 160 participants of the ongoing ImmuneRACE study and from 950 to 1,500 subjects provided by 6 global collaborators. Sample metadata almost always included a de-identified subject ID, COVID-19 status, age in years and sex. Where available, HLA class I and class II types were taken from metadata supplied by the sample provider and were not determined by assay-based typing.

TCRbeta CDR3 regions were amplified from genomic DNA by means of the immunoSEQ Assay, a bias-controlled multiplex PCR. In the paper's pipeline: The number of nucleated cells in each sample was estimated from the amplification of reference gene primers within the assay. To quantify the absolute abundance of each unique TCRbeta CDR3 rearrangement, sequence reads were collapsed and filtered. For each sample, productive Simpson clonality was calculated by taking the square root of Simpson's diversity index across productive rearrangements. The immuneACCESS repertoire file appears here via TCRdb, limited to in-frame rearrangements. These files lack a portion of the clones; in checked studies, under half of the deficit traces to unresolved V genes, and the cause of the others is not known. V and J calls plus clone size are reproduced from that table; the DNA served to infer D and trimming. The sample contains about 200,000 clones, around 83% of them found a single time. The ten largest make up 8.2% of the sample.

Concerning this clone: The specificity of this receptor is unknown. No base quality information exists; no much larger clone differs at one position.

Whole blood was collected in K2EDTA tubes by collaborating institutions according to the institutions' own protocols. For TCRbeta analysis, collaborators shipped samples in one of three forms: frozen whole blood, isolated PBMCs, or DNA extracted from either of those sample types. Overall study outcomes, separate from this receptor: Clinical and demographic metadata were provided uncurated, with the amount varying by source and participant.

This TCR was recovered from a woman in her forties or fifties with acute or convalescent COVID-19. The sample was peripheral blood.

The nucleotide sequence is TGTGCCAGCAGTGAGAGGCACAATGAGCAGTTCTTC. This translates into CASSERHNEQFF. The V and J genes are TRBV6-1 and TRBJ2-1; the D segment cannot be called with confidence. A distance of 5 bases separates the germline ends of V and J, which lose 3 bases and 5 bases respectively. The germline V gene supplies CDR1 MNHNS and CDR2 SASEGT. From its cysteine to its phenylalanine, the CDR3 spans 12 amino acids. Only the CDR3 part of the read is kept: 36 bases, read in frame from the first base.